Listed here are 26 T cell receptor beta chains from one sample, sequenced in a study of graft-versus-host responses after intestinal transplantation. The method was immunoSEQ multiplex PCR; TCRdb's version includes in-frame clones alone and lacks a portion of them. Altogether 70,000 or so clones are present, 75% to 90% being singletons, with the ten largest covering approximately 0.39%. These receptors' targets are unknown. This specimen was unstimulated CD4+ T cells sorted from spleen or lymph node cells, taken before transplant. These TCRs come from a human donor who was the organ donor for an intestinal transplant.

The V gene is TRBV7-8, the J gene TRBJ1-1; D remains unclear. Trimming cost V 6 bases and J 3 bases, with 8 bases left between them. The CDR3 sequence is 12 residues long. CDR1 and CDR2 (germline): SGHVS, FQNEAQ. The CDR3 bases are TGTGCCAGCAGGGGCGGGGACACTGAAGCTTTCTTT. Protein product: CASRGGDTEAFF.

The chain combines TRBV19 with TRBJ1-5; 8 bases map to TRBD1. CDR1 LNHDA and CDR2 SQIVND come from the germline V gene (reference sequence). V lost 1 base and J lost 11; bases outside the gene matches: 10. The CDR3 length is 15 residues. DNA for the CDR3: TGTGCCAGTAGTATAGTGACAGGGGTCGGAAGAGCCCAGCATTTT. Translation: CASSIVTGVGRAQHF.

The chain has TRBV6-5 and TRBJ2-3; TRBD2 is a possible D gene (5 bases). This CDR3 comprises 12 residues. The germline V and J ends were trimmed by 7 bases and 10 bases, with 15 bases remaining between them. Looked up from germline, CDR1 is MNHEY and CDR2 is SVGAGI. The CDR3 spells CASTSGLNAQYF. DNA for the CDR3: TGTGCCAGCACCTCCGGACTCAATGCGCAGTATTTT.

The chain employs TRBV15 and TRBJ2-2, with D perhaps matching TRBD1 (5 bases). In germline, CDR1 is LNHNV, CDR2 YYDKDF (reference sequence). With 3 bases removed from V and 0 bases from J, the gap between germline ends came to 8 bases. This CDR3 contains 15 residues. The CDR3 is CATSRDNTNTGELFF. CDR3 nucleotides: TGTGCCACCAGCAGGGACAATACGAACACCGGGGAGCTGTTTTTT. The full variable domain, completed using reference TRBV15 and TRBJ2-2, is DAMVIQNPRYQVTQFGKPVTLSCSQTLNHNVMYWYQQKSSQAPKLLFHYYDKDFNNEADTPDNFQSRRPNTSFCFLDIRSPGLGDTAMYLCATSRDNTNTGELFFGEGSRLTVL.

The rearrangement links TRBV19 to TRBJ1-3; D gene ambiguous. In germline, CDR1 is LNHDA, CDR2 SQIVND (reference sequence). This CDR3 is built from 14 residues. V was cut by 7 bases and J by 0 bases, with 10 bases left in between. The CDR3 is CASTWASSGNTIYF. The CDR3 coding sequence is TGTGCCAGTACATGGGCCAGCTCTGGAAACACCATATATTTT.

The rearrangement joins TRBV5-1 to TRBJ1-6; D remains ambiguous. Germline CDR1 SGHRS, CDR2 YFSETQ. V lost 0 bases to trimming and J lost 7 bases, with 8 bases between them. The CDR3 is 14 residues long. In nucleotides, the CDR3 is TGCGCCAGCAGCTTGGTGGCTGTAAATTCACCCCTCCACTTT. This sequence encodes CASSLVAVNSPLHF.

V usage is TRBV6-8 and J usage is TRBJ2-5, with TRBD2 matching 9 bases. This CDR3 has 15 residues. The ends lost 9 bases at V and 2 bases at J; junction bases unmatched: 10. Germline values: CDR1 MNHGY, CDR2 SAAAGT. The DNA for the CDR3 is TGTGCCAGGGTACTAGCGGGCATTCCACAAGAGACCCAGTACTTC. Residues: CARVLAGIPQETQYF.

The genes are TRBV19 and TRBJ1-5, with unresolved D. Germline CDR1 LNHDA, CDR2 SQIVND (reference sequence). With 1 base removed from V and 0 bases from J, the gap between germline ends came to 7 bases. The CDR3 runs 15 residues. The CDR3 loop is CASSIAPRSNQPQHF. In DNA form, the CDR3 reads TGTGCCAGTAGTATAGCCCCCCGTAGCAATCAGCCCCAGCATTTT.

The chain couples TRBV9 to TRBJ1-2; maybe TRBD1 (6 bases). CDR1 is SGDLS and CDR2 is YYNGEE in the germline V gene. The V end was cut by 4 bases, the J end by 2 bases, with 12 bases between. The CDR3 is made up of 14 amino acids. CDR3 DNA sequence: TGTGCCAGCAGCACCACAGGGACAAACTATGGCTACACCTTC. Translation gives CASSTTGTNYGYTF.

The CDR3 region has the DNA TGTGCCAGCAGTGAAAGTACAGGGGGTTCACCCCTCCACTTT. Protein: CASSESTGGSPLHF. This chain connects TRBV2 to TRBJ1-6, with 8 bases matching TRBD1. Germline CDR1 SNHLY, CDR2 FYNNEI. V shed 2 bases and J 9 bases; nucleotides not matched to a gene: 3. This CDR3 is 14 amino acids long. The variable domain in full, with the rest retrieved from reference TRBV2 and TRBJ1-6, is EPEVTQTPSHQVTQMGQEVILRCVPISNHLYFYWYRQILGQKVEFLVSFYNNEISEKSEIFDDQFSVERPDGSNFTLKIRSTKLEDSAMYFCASSESTGGSPLHFGNGTRLTVT.

This chain connects TRBV10-2 to TRBJ1-5; D is unclear. CDR1 is WSHSY, CDR2 SAAADI, per germline. This CDR3 region has 13 residues. V lost 11 bases to trimming and J lost 0 bases, with 11 bases between them. CDR3 protein: CAASGVSNQPQHF. CDR3 DNA: TGCGCCGCATCCGGGGTTAGCAATCAGCCCCAGCATTTT.

V and J are TRBV6-5 and TRBJ1-1, with D unclear. V lost 6 bases and J lost 1, with 6 bases in between. CDR1 and CDR2 (germline): MNHEY, SVGAGI. CDR3 length equals 12 residues. The CDR3: CASRRWNTEAFF. The DNA for the CDR3 is TGTGCCAGCAGGAGATGGAACACTGAAGCTTTCTTT.

The V and J genes are TRBV4-3 and TRBJ1-1, with 7 bases aligning to TRBD1. Unmatched junction bases numbered 3, after V lost 4 bases and J lost 1 base. CDR3 size: 14 residues. Germline V CDR1 and CDR2: LGHNA, YSLEER. CDR3 DNA: TGCGCCAGCAGCCCACAGGGGCGGAACACTGAAGCTTTCTTT. Translation gives CASSPQGRNTEAFF.

This clone was observed a single time. The CDR3 here is CASSEASGGIDTQYF. The CDR3 DNA reads TGTGCCAGCAGTGAGGCTAGCGGGGGGATAGATACGCAGTATTTT. The chain joins TRBV2 to TRBJ2-3, with 11 nucleotides matching TRBD2. Germline lookup yields CDR1 SNHLY and CDR2 FYNNEI. The length of the CDR3 is 15 residues. J lost 5 bases, V lost 3 bases, and 4 bases had no gene match.

The CDR3 region is CASSWGVGNQPQHF. CDR3 nucleotide sequence: TGTGCCAGCAGTTGGGGGGTCGGCAATCAGCCCCAGCATTTT. This chain joins TRBV6-5 and TRBJ1-5; D possibly corresponds to TRBD1 (5 bases). Trimming cost V 4 bases and J 2 bases, with 9 bases left between them. Germline CDR1 is MNHEY and CDR2 is SVGAGI. CDR3 length: 14 residues.

The rearrangement joins TRBV7-2 to TRBJ2-4; 8 positions match TRBD2. Germline CDR1 and CDR2: SGHTA and FQGNSA. The CDR3 runs 15 residues. After removal of 3 bases from V and 0 bases from J, the junction contained 1 base not matched to a gene. CDR3 sequence: CASSFSGGAKNIQYF. The CDR3 DNA is TGTGCCAGCAGCTTCAGCGGGGGAGCCAAAAACATTCAGTACTTC.

This rearrangement joins TRBV11-1 to TRBJ2-6; tentative D call: TRBD1 (5 bases). Trimming cost V 3 bases and J 1 base, with 10 bases left between them. The CDR3 spans 16 residues. Germline loops: CDR1 SGHAT, CDR2 FQDESV (reference sequence). The CDR3 reads CASSLTSGSGANVLTF. Written as DNA, the CDR3 is TGTGCCAGCAGCTTGACGTCAGGGTCTGGGGCCAACGTCCTGACTTTC.

J is TRBJ2-2 and V is TRBV4-1, with D possibly being TRBD1 (6 bases). Germline loops: CDR1 MGHRA, CDR2 YSYEKL. Trimming took off 0 bases at V and 0 bases at J, with 8 bases between the two ends. This CDR3 region has 16 residues. The CDR3 nucleotides read TGCGCCAGCAGCCAAGACGGACAGCCGAACACCGGGGAGCTGTTTTTT. Encoded protein: CASSQDGQPNTGELFF.

The V gene is TRBV9, the J gene TRBJ2-5, with a possible D match to TRBD2 (6 bases). The CDR3 totals 13 residues. Germline CDR1 is SGDLS and CDR2 is YYNGEE. V shed 2 bases and J shed 5 bases, with 10 bases lying between them. The CDR3: CASSVEEGETQYF. In nucleotides, the CDR3 is TGTGCCAGCAGCGTCGAGGAGGGGGAGACCCAGTACTTC.

The sample holds a few counts of this clone. This rearrangement joins TRBV19 to TRBJ2-1; D gene unclear. This CDR3 has 14 residues. V was pared by 3 bases and J by 1 base, with 7 bases between. The germline V gene has CDR1 LNHDA and CDR2 SQIVND (reference sequence). DNA of the CDR3: TGTGCCAGTAGTATCCCGGGTTCCTACAATGAGCAGTTCTTC. The encoded protein is CASSIPGSYNEQFF.

The chain recombines TRBV5-4 with TRBJ2-7, with D perhaps TRBD1 (6 bases). The CDR3 totals 17 residues. Trimming shortened V by 0 bases and J by 0 bases, and 16 bases separated the two germline ends. Per germline, CDR1 SGHNT and CDR2 YYREEE (reference sequence). Here the CDR3 reads CASSLGLKQGSSYEQYV. In DNA form, the CDR3 reads TGTGCCAGCAGCTTGGGACTCAAACAGGGTAGCTCCTACGAGCAGTACGTC.

J is TRBJ1-5 and V is TRBV6-5; D is unclear. Germline-derived CDR1 and CDR2 are MNHEY and SVGAGI. The CDR3 covers 14 residues. Trimming took 5 bases from V and 5 from J, leaving 13 bases between them. CDR3 bases: TGTGCCAGCAGTCTTCACCTAGCGGATCAGCCCCAGCATTTT. This gives the protein CASSLHLADQPQHF.

This chain uses TRBV7-8 with TRBJ2-7; 7 bases map to TRBD1. In germline, CDR1 is SGHVS, CDR2 FQNEAQ. The CDR3 runs to 13 residues. V trimming: 5 bases; J trimming: 6 bases; junction bases outside the gene matches: 7. The CDR3 loop reads CASSIDRDGEQYV. In DNA form, the CDR3 reads TGTGCCAGCAGCATCGACAGGGACGGCGAGCAGTACGTC.

V gene TRBV18 combines with J gene TRBJ1-5; the D gene is possibly TRBD1 (5 bases). The CDR3 is made up of 14 amino acids. V lost 5 bases and J 0 bases, leaving 8 bases between the germline ends. Germline CDR1 is KGHSH and CDR2 is LQKENI. The CDR3 DNA reads as TGTGCCAGCTCAACGGGGGGTAGCAATCAGCCCCAGCATTTT. This sequence encodes CASSTGGSNQPQHF.

This chain links TRBV19 with TRBJ2-1; 13 bases fit TRBD2. This CDR3 region has 17 residues. Germline trimming cut 4 bases from V and 4 bases from J; bases unmatched to any gene: 7. Looked up from germline, CDR1 is LNHDA and CDR2 is SQIVND (reference sequence). CDR3 loop: CASSNPRTSGGYNEQFF. In DNA form, the CDR3 reads TGTGCCAGTAGTAACCCACGGACTAGCGGGGGTTACAATGAGCAGTTCTTC.

V gene TRBV28 combines with J gene TRBJ1-2; 7 nucleotides align to TRBD1. The V and J ends lost 4 bases and 3 bases, in that order; junction bases with no gene match: 5. Germline V lookup: CDR1 MDHEN, CDR2 SYDVKM. The CDR3 is 14 amino acids. Written as DNA, the CDR3 is TGTGCCAGCAGTTCGGGGACAGTATACTATGGCTACACCTTC. Residues: CASSSGTVYYGYTF.